This is a list of T cell receptor beta chains from one sample in a study of T-cell reconstitution after alpha-beta-depleted transplantation in children. TCRdb re-analysed the PCR reads in MiXCR, keeping a single row per CDR3 protein. The table lists 500,000 to 600,000 distinct CDR3 sequences, 25% to 30% of them singletons. The sequences come from PBMCs, collected before TCRalphabeta/CD19-depleted stem cell transplant. The source of these receptors is a boy in the first two years of life with Wiskott-Aldrich syndrome, due to receive a stem cell transplant. The CDR3 runs from the conserved cysteine through the conserved F or W. Fields, in order: J gene, V gene, D gene, clone size, CDR3 protein, CDR3 DNA. The D gene is left open where the match is weak. Size is omitted from some rows. Given values are once, few, many or a class for expanded clones.

TRBJ2-3 TRBV7-2 . . CASSLARSGASSTDTQYF TGTGCCAGCAGCTTAGCGCGGTCAGGAGCCTCTTCCACAGATACGCAGTATTTT
TRBJ2-7 TRBV20-1 TRBD1 . CSARGTGGYEQYF TGCAGTGCTAGGGGGACAGGGGGCTACGAGCAGTACTTC
TRBJ2-7 TRBV6-1 . few CASTRTGAFYEQYF TGTGCCAGCACCAGGACCGGGGCCTTCTACGAGCAGTACTTC
TRBJ2-7 TRBV2 TRBD2 few CASSEGTSGRDEQYF TGTGCCAGCAGTGAAGGGACTAGCGGGAGAGACGAGCAGTACTTC
TRBJ2-3 TRBV20-1 . few CSAYGTSTDTQYF TGCAGTGCTTACGGGACTAGCACAGATACGCAGTATTTT
TRBJ2-7 TRBV5-1 TRBD1 few CASSWTADRGSEQYF TGCGCCAGCAGCTGGACCGCGGACAGGGGCAGCGAGCAGTACTTC
TRBJ2-7 TRBV20-1 . . CSAGDGSYEQYF TGCAGTGCTGGGGACGGCTCCTACGAGCAGTACTTC
TRBJ1-5 TRBV12-3/TRBV12-4 . . CASSPFAGASNQPQHF TGTGCCAGCAGTCCCTTCGCGGGGGCTAGCAATCAGCCCCAGCATTTT
TRBJ2-1 TRBV7-9 TRBD2 many CASSLATSENEQFF TGTGCCAGCAGCTTAGCGACTAGCGAGAATGAGCAGTTCTTC
TRBJ2-1 TRBV20-1 . . CSATTSRAPYNEQFF TGCAGTGCTACGACCTCGCGGGCACCCTACAATGAGCAGTTCTTC
TRBJ1-4 TRBV6-1 TRBD1 . CASSHFDRGLEKLFF TGTGCCAGCAGCCACTTTGACAGGGGATTGGAAAAACTGTTTTTT
TRBJ2-2 TRBV20-1 TRBD2 . CSARMAGGPTGELFF TGCAGTGCTAGAATGGCGGGAGGGCCCACCGGGGAGCTGTTTTTT
TRBJ2-5 TRBV15 . . CATSRESWVKTQYF TGTGCCACCAGCAGAGAGAGTTGGGTAAAGACCCAGTACTTC
TRBJ2-7 TRBV9 TRBD2 few CASSPRGDAAYEQYF TGTGCCAGCAGCCCACGGGGGGACGCCGCCTACGAGCAGTACTTC
TRBJ2-7 TRBV10-2 TRBD1 . CASSESVDRFYEQYF TGCGCCAGCAGTGAGTCAGTGGACAGGTTCTACGAGCAGTACTTC
TRBJ1-1 TRBV27 TRBD1 . CASSFLTGTGNTEAFF TGTGCCAGCAGTTTCCTGACCGGGACAGGGAACACTGAAGCTTTCTTT
TRBJ2-3 TRBV20-1 . . CSAGTGINRADTQYF TGCAGTGCTGGGACCGGGATTAACCGAGCGGATACGCAGTATTTT
TRBJ2-3 TRBV7-2 . . CASSLNGVKDTQYF TGTGCCAGCAGCTTGAACGGTGTTAAAGATACGCAGTATTTT
TRBJ2-3 TRBV28 . . CASSDAAGTDTQYF TGTGCCAGCAGTGATGCTGCCGGCACAGATACGCAGTATTTT
TRBJ2-4 TRBV11-2 TRBD2 few CASSPGLAGENIQYF TGTGCCAGCAGCCCCGGACTAGCGGGAGAAAACATTCAGTACTTC